This T cell receptor beta chain was identified during a study of response to subunit inactivated influenza vaccine (dated by TCRdb to the late 2010s). In terms of the full investigation: The study used deep quantitative T cell receptor repertoire profiling to track responses to a trivalent subunit inactivated influenza vaccine.

The paper's findings and limits, for the study overall: The authors proposed that each seasonal influenza vaccination may bring in only a limited number of new T cells.

From the germline V gene (reference sequence), CDR1 is MNHNY and CDR2 is SVGAGI. The CDR3 starts with the cysteine, ends with the phenylalanine, and has 12 residues. Just CDR3 DNA is preserved here, 36 bases in frame from base 1. Trimming costs V 2 bases and J 9 bases, and their ends lie 10 bases apart. Library creation used RT-PCR. Sequencing was carried out with an Illumina HiSeq 2500. TCRdb reran the public reads through fastp at Q25 and MiXCR, keeping productive beta chains. Duplicate CDR3 protein sequences are folded into a single record with the most common DNA and genes. The sample yields around 320,000 distinct CDR3 sequences; 22% were counted once. Clones ranked in the top ten supply 10% of the sample. In its sample, this clonotype was seen many times. The antigen this receptor binds is unknown. No much larger clonotype is one base removed from it; base qualities were not supplied.

The sequence is built from TRBV6-6 and TRBJ1-2; TRBD1 is a possible D gene, resting on 5 matching bases. The sequenced sample was PBMCs from blood, obtained less than 22 months after vaccination. This TCR was recovered from a man aged 45 to 75 who received an inactivated influenza vaccine. Donor details come from another sample of the same person, matched by shared clones. The DNA reads as follows: TGTGCCAGCAGTTACCCCGGGGGTAGCTACACCTTC. This yields the protein CASSYPGGSYTF.